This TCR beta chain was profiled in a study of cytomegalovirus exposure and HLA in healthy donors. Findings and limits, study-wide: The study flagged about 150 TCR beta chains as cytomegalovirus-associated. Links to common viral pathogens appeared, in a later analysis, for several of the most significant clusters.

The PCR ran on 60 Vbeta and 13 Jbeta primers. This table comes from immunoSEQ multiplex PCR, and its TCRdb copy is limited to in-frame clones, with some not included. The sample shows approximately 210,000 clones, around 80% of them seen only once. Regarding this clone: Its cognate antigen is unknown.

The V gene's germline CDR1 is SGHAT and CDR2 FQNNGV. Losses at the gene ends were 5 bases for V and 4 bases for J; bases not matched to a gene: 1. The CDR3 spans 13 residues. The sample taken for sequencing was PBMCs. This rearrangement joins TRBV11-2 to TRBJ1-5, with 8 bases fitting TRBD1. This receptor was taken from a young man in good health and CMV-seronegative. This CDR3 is CASSGDRNQPQHF. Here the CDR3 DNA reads TGTGCCAGCAGCGGGGACAGGAATCAGCCCCAGCATTTT.